These 5 T cell receptor beta chains originate from one sample sequenced in a study of shared clonotypes between healthy human individuals. As defined, naive CD8 cells were CD45RO-negative and positively selected for CCR7, with terminally differentiated effector memory CD45RA+ cells excluded. Some clones are missing from TCRdb's copy, which holds only in-frame ones; the method was immunoSEQ multiplex PCR. The sample contains about 2 million clones, approximately 95% of which appear only once. Input material: naive CD8+ T cells sorted from blood. These receptors were taken from a man between 18 and 29 years old in good health.

CDR3 DNA sequence: TGTGCCAGCAGCGCCTCGGGGGAAGGGGAGACCCAGTACTTC. This codes for CASSASGEGETQYF. The chain combines TRBV7-9 with TRBJ2-5; D may be TRBD2 (6 bases). The V and J ends lost 5 bases and 5 bases respectively, with 15 bases between them. Germline V gene sequence: CDR1 SEHNR, CDR2 FQNEAQ (reference sequence). This CDR3 spans 14 amino acids.

This rearrangement joins TRBV5-1 to TRBJ2-7, with 12 bases matching TRBD2. Trimming removed 6 bases from V and 4 bases from J; junction bases left unmatched: 5. CDR3 size: 14 residues. Germline V gene sequence: CDR1 SGHRS, CDR2 YFSETQ. CDR3 protein: CASKSSGGAYEQYF. The DNA for the CDR3 is TGCGCCAGCAAATCTAGCGGGGGGGCTTACGAGCAGTACTTC.

DNA for the CDR3: TGTGCCAGCGGACAGGGAGATCAGCCCCAGCATTTT. It yields the protein CASGQGDQPQHF. The chain recombines TRBV6-5 with TRBJ1-5; TRBD1 aligns across 8 bases. V gave up 8 bases and J gave up 5 bases; unmatched junction bases: 2. The CDR3 contains 12 residues. In germline, CDR1 is MNHEY, CDR2 SVGAGI.

The chain is built from TRBV27 and TRBJ1-5, with D perhaps matching TRBD1 (5 bases). The CDR3 is 14 residues long. Trimming pared 5 bases from V and 9 bases from J, leaving 17 bases between. Per the germline V gene, CDR1 is MNHEY and CDR2 is SMNVEV (reference sequence). CDR3 DNA: TGTGCCAGCAGTACAAGGGGATCACCCCGGCCCCAGCATTTT. It encodes CASSTRGSPRPQHF.

J is TRBJ1-2 and V is TRBV5-6; a possible D gene is TRBD1 (5 bases). Germline V gene lookup returns CDR1 SGHDT and CDR2 YYEEEE. V was cut by 0 bases and J by 7 bases, with 13 bases left in between. This CDR3 contains 14 residues. The CDR3 nucleotides read TGTGCCAGCAGCTTGGGCTCGGGGGTTGTTGGCTACACCTTC. Translating it yields CASSLGSGVVGYTF.